One sample yielded the 14 T cell receptor beta chains listed below, sequenced in a study of technical replicates of blood from a few donors. Assay: immunoSEQ multiplex PCR; the TCRdb copy retains only in-frame clones and omits some. This table holds about 82,000 clones, nearly 96% found once. Sample: T cells isolated from PBMCs. Receptors were obtained from a human donor in good health.

J is TRBJ1-1 and V is TRBV18, with a weak D call TRBD1 (6 bases). The CDR3 covers 14 residues. V lost 2 bases, J lost 8 bases, and 15 bases lay in between. Germline CDR1 reads KGHSH; CDR2 reads LQKENI. The CDR3 here is CASSPTGTTVEAFF. The CDR3 nucleotides read TGTGCCAGCTCACCAACCGGGACAACGGTCGAAGCTTTCTTT.

This sequence joins TRBV7-3 and TRBJ2-2; D perhaps matches TRBD2 (5 bases). Trimming removed 3 bases at V and 14 bases at J, with 10 bases between. CDR1 SGHTA and CDR2 FQGTGA come from the germline V gene. The CDR3 loop spans 11 amino acids. This CDR3 is CASSFGGRLFF. In nucleotides, the CDR3 is TGTGCCAGCAGCTTTGGTGGGAGACTGTTTTTT.

The chain carries TRBV7-2 and TRBJ2-7, with a weak D call TRBD1 (5 bases). The CDR3 has 16 amino acids. Germline V gene data show CDR1 as SGHTA and CDR2 as FQGNSA. With 5 bases removed from V and 5 bases from J, the gap between germline ends came to 22 bases. CDR3 sequence (DNA): TGTGCCAGCAGCCTTGTAGTAGGGGTGGTAAAGAACGAGCAGTACTTC. Its translation: CASSLVVGVVKNEQYF.

This chain connects TRBV2 to TRBJ1-2; weak D call: TRBD1 (6 bases). CDR3 length equals 15 residues. Germline loops: CDR1 SNHLY, CDR2 FYNNEI. V was cut by 4 bases and J by 2 bases, with 14 bases left in between. The CDR3 DNA follows: TGTGCCAGCAGTGGAGAATTGACAGGCAACTATGGCTACACCTTC. It encodes CASSGELTGNYGYTF.

The rearrangement joins TRBV4-1 to TRBJ2-5, with D tentatively TRBD2 (6 bases). The V end was cut by 0 bases, the J end by 5 bases, with 13 bases between. The CDR3 has 15 amino acids. In germline, CDR1 is MGHRA, CDR2 YSYEKL. The CDR3 loop is CASSQEERESETQYF. In DNA, the CDR3 is TGCGCCAGCAGCCAAGAGGAACGGGAGTCGGAGACCCAGTACTTC.

The chain employs TRBV27 and TRBJ2-2; 10 nucleotides agree with TRBD2. J was trimmed by 7 bases and V by 7 bases; bases with no gene match: 15. CDR1 MNHEY and CDR2 SMNVEV come from the germline V gene (reference sequence). The CDR3 runs to 17 residues. CDR3 DNA: TGTGCCAGCACTAAGACTAGCGGGCCCACTAGGGACGGGGAGCTGTTTTTT. The encoded protein is CASTKTSGPTRDGELFF.

The chain recombines TRBV5-4 with TRBJ2-2; no clear D. CDR3 size: 15 residues. The germline V and J ends were trimmed by 1 base and 3 bases, with 10 bases remaining between them. Germline V gene data show CDR1 as SGHNT and CDR2 as YYREEE (reference sequence). Here the CDR3 reads CASSLSSSDTGELFF. The CDR3 DNA is TGTGCCAGCAGCTTGTCTTCTTCAGACACCGGGGAGCTGTTTTTT.

The chain is built from TRBV9 and TRBJ1-1; D gene uncertain. Between the trimmed V and J ends, which lost 0 bases and 2 bases, there was a span of 11 bases. CDR1 and CDR2 (germline): SGDLS, YYNGEE. The CDR3 is made up of 15 amino acids. The CDR3 DNA reads TGTGCCAGCAGCGTAGAGCCCCAAGCTAACACTGAAGCTTTCTTT. Amino acid sequence: CASSVEPQANTEAFF.

J is TRBJ2-7 and V is TRBV15, with 7 bases fitting TRBD2. The CDR3 runs to 15 residues. Losses at the gene ends were 0 bases for V and 6 bases for J; bases not matched to a gene: 8. The germline V gene has CDR1 LNHNV and CDR2 YYDKDF (reference sequence). DNA of the CDR3: TGTGCCACCAGCAGAGATGTCCTCTGGGAGGGCGAGCAGTACTTC. It specifies CATSRDVLWEGEQYF.

This chain connects TRBV11-3 to TRBJ2-7; TRBD1 matches at 9 bases. Trimming took 4 bases from V and 1 from J; bases not matched to a gene: 8. CDR1 and CDR2 (germline): SGHNT, YENEEA. The CDR3 length is 16 residues. The CDR3 loop reads CASSSRTGVNSYEQYF. The CDR3 DNA sequence: TGTGCCAGCAGCTCTAGGACAGGGGTAAATTCCTACGAGCAGTACTTC.

There are a few counts of this clone. The rearrangement uses TRBV19 and TRBJ1-3; no clear D. CDR1 LNHDA and CDR2 SQIVND come from the germline V gene (reference sequence). This CDR3 contains 14 residues. Trimming stripped 6 bases from V and 4 bases from J, with 13 bases between. The CDR3 here is CASSFRLLGNTIYF. The CDR3 nucleotides are TGTGCCAGTAGCTTCAGGTTACTCGGAAACACCATATATTTT.

The genes are TRBV7-3 and TRBJ1-1; no definite D call. The CDR3 runs to 13 residues. Germline V gene lookup returns CDR1 SGHTA and CDR2 FQGTGA. V gave up 4 bases and J gave up 1 base, with 7 bases separating them. The CDR3 is CASSSLKNTEAFF. In nucleotides, the CDR3 is TGTGCCAGCAGCTCCCTAAAGAACACTGAAGCTTTCTTT.

The rearrangement links TRBV7-6 to TRBJ2-1; possible D gene TRBD2, 5 bases. The V end lost 1 base, the J end lost 12 bases, and 10 bases lay between the germline ends. This CDR3 spans 12 amino acids. Germline V gene lookup returns CDR1 SGHVS and CDR2 FNYEAQ. CDR3 sequence reads: CASSLGGDRQFF. The CDR3 DNA reads as TGTGCCAGCAGCTTAGGGGGAGACCGGCAGTTCTTC.

Regarding this clone: Other DNA sequences in this sample translate to the same CDR3. The genes are TRBV5-1 and TRBJ1-2; D uncertain. Trimming stripped 0 bases from V and 2 bases from J, with 5 bases between. CDR3 length: 13 residues. Germline CDR1 and CDR2: SGHRS and YFSETQ. The CDR3 loop reads CASSLGANYGYTF. CDR3 bases: TGCGCCAGCAGCTTGGGCGCCAACTATGGCTACACCTTC.